This T cell receptor beta chain was captured by sequencing in a study of shared clonotypes between healthy human individuals (dated by TCRdb to between 2020 and 2021). Notes on the research overall: The cohort included a few men and a couple of women between 18 and 49 years of age. Per donor, leukapheresis produced somewhere between about 0.94 and 9.5 billion PBMCs. To increase sequencing depth and limit assay-specific biases, TCR repertoire library preparation and sequencing were carried out by different laboratories using diverse techniques. To estimate repertoire size and how much clonotypes are shared between individuals, the study performed deep sequencing of blood TCR repertoires from a few healthy adults. For each donor, CD4 naive and CD4 memory were each run on three plates, CD8 naive on two plates, and CD8 memory on one plate.

Using the deep immunoSEQ assay, multiplex PCR amplified TCR CDR3 regions from genomic DNA. For each cell subset, the extracted genomic DNA was distributed evenly across all wells of several immunoSEQ 96-well plates, and each plate served as one replicate. For sorted subsets, each replicate PCR was loaded with about 0.2 ug genomic DNA, equivalent to roughly 30,000 T cell genomes. The purified libraries were quantified using a Qubit 3.0 fluorometer, sized with a Bioanalyzer 2100, and then quantified again using the KAPA Library Quantification kit. Every immunoSEQ 96-well plate was sequenced on a separate single-read 150-cycle Illumina NextSeq 550 flow cell. In the paper's pipeline: Because the immunoSEQ output held only junctional sequences and lacked quality scores, the filtering could not match the filtering applied to full-length reads. Sequences were annotated with PyIR, a Python wrapper for IgBLAST v1.9, and V/J genes and CDR3 were assigned using IMGT germline references. Reads were filtered out if the reads had weak V/J assignments (E-value above 1e-6), no CDR3, stop codons, out-of-frame junctions, or ambiguous translated residues. V3J clonotypes were defined as sequences sharing an identical inferred V gene, J gene, and CDR3 amino acid sequence. To compute the percentage overlap between repertoires, the number of shared unique clonotypes was divided by the size of the smaller repertoire. Richness of each repertoire was evaluated using RTK rarefaction, the Chao1 estimator, and Recon v2.1 estimates of unobserved clonotypes. Generation probabilities were computed with OLGA for all TCRbeta clonotypes obtained by the gDNA method from a handful of donors. Sourced from immuneACCESS, this table was stored by TCRdb with only in-frame sequences that have V and J called. A share of the clones is absent; for the studies checked, an unresolved V gene accounts for under half, and the remainder has no known explanation. From that table come the V and J calls and clone size; the DNA was used to work out D and trimming. This sample lists roughly 2 million clones; about 95% were detected once. The ten most abundant clones make up roughly 1% of the sample.

Beyond this particular receptor, the publication reports: Higher generation probabilities were observed for clonotypes shared by all four sorted-subset donors than for non-shared clonotypes. Pairwise subsampling led to the expectation that sequencing depth would affect the degree of clonotype sharing among donors. Across a handful of donors, approximately 4.6% of naive CD4, approximately 4% of naive CD8, about 2.3% of memory CD4, and 0.4% of memory CD8 clonotypes were shared. Sampling was limited to blood, and TCR repertoires in tissue likely differ from TCR repertoires in blood. Even with the large sequencing depth, rarefaction of the sorted-subset datasets indicated that sequencing was incomplete. Naive subsets generally had larger estimated clonotype richness than memory subsets did. Because the study included a small number of donors, the genetic and exposure-history diversity represented was limited.

Including cysteine and phenylalanine, the CDR3 has 17 amino acids. Solely the CDR3 DNA is kept, with 51 bases framed from the first base. The V and J ends are trimmed by 0 bases and 1 base, leaving 15 bases between them. From a lookup of the germline V gene, CDR1 and CDR2 are LGHNA and YSLEER. For the CD8 naive samples, CD45RO-negative cells were positively selected for CCR7, yielding a CD45RA+CCR7+ population from which TemRA cells were excluded. The donors were healthy, HIV-negative adults who had no recently reported acute infections or vaccinations. Only Caucasian adults living in Nashville, Tennessee, USA were represented among the donors. Blood was obtained by leukapheresis, after which PBMCs were separated by Ficoll-Histopaque density gradient centrifugation and cryopreserved in liquid nitrogen vapor phase. Analytical flow cytometry was used to check the purity and quantity of every magnetically sorted T cell population. Genomic DNA was isolated from every sorted fraction and measured by UV absorbance on a Nanodrop 2000c.

With respect to this clone: It lacks a known antigen. The record has no base qualities; no much larger clone is one base away.

The source is a young man in good health. Recombination linked TRBV4-3 to TRBJ2-5; there is no confident call for the D gene. The sample taken for sequencing was naive CD8+ T cells sorted from blood. The intended sense of this specimen's cell subset or site label: CD45RA+CCR7+. The CDR3 protein sequence reads: CASSQDRGIRLQETQYF. The nucleotide sequence reads TGCGCCAGCAGCCAAGATCGAGGAATCCGGCTCCAAGAGACCCAGTACTTC.